Sequencing of this T cell receptor (beta chain) was carried out in a study of T-cell memory formation after mild COVID-19. Overall study context: TCR clustering was largely donor specific.

From the 5' RACE reads, TCRdb called clonotypes with MiXCR, one entry per CDR3 protein. The sample lists 180,000 or so distinct CDR3 sequences, 11% occurring once. The CDR3 extends over 15 amino acids. V dropped 7 bases and J dropped 6; count of bases not matched to a gene: 14. Sequenced sample: PBMCs or a T cell subset sorted from them (not recorded which). This chain links TRBV23-1 with TRBJ2-7, with 8 positions matching TRBD1. TRBV23-1 is an ORF, and what it does is uncertain. The clonotype comes from a man aged 18 to 30 who had mild COVID-19 (a few samples of this study predate the infection). Cell type and time point are not known. For the CDR3, the DNA is TGCGCCAGCATACTACGGACAGGGAAAGCGCGCGAGCAGTACGTC. Translation: CASILRTGKAREQYV.